This T cell receptor (beta chain) was sequenced for a study of cytomegalovirus exposure and HLA in healthy donors. V trimming: 4 bases; J trimming: 7 bases; junction bases outside the gene matches: 6. The CDR3 runs 14 residues. The V gene's germline CDR1 is SGHNT and CDR2 YYREEE (reference sequence). PCR employed 60 Vbeta and 13 Jbeta primers. Sequencing used immunoSEQ multiplex PCR; TCRdb keeps in-frame clones, though not all of them. Among approximately 160,000 clones listed, less than 90% were seen once. The gene calls are TRBV5-4 and TRBJ2-2; 8 positions match TRBD1. This clonotype was sampled from a man between 50 and 59 years old in good health and CMV-seropositive. The specimen was PBMCs. CDR3 amino acids: CASSPDRVGGELFF. The DNA of the CDR3 is TGTGCCAGCAGCCCGGACAGGGTGGGCGGGGAGCTGTTTTTT.